One sample yielded the 32 T cell receptor beta chains listed below, sequenced in a study of technical replicates of blood from a few donors. Data came from immunoSEQ multiplex PCR; TCRdb stores just in-frame clones and leaves some out. The top ten hold less than 0.2% of the sample, which has about 84,000 clones, about 97% seen once. The sequenced sample was T cells isolated from PBMCs. The receptors stem from a human donor in good health.

This clone appeared once. The chain links TRBV4-2 to TRBJ1-4; 7 bases align to TRBD1. The CDR3 extends over 15 amino acids. J gave up 3 bases and V 5 bases, and 6 bases lay outside the gene matches. CDR1 LGHNA and CDR2 YNFKEQ come from the germline V gene. The CDR3 DNA reads TGTGCCAGCAGCTTGAGGGGGCTGTCTAATGAAAAACTGTTTTTT. Translation: CASSLRGLSNEKLFF.

The V call is TRBV5-1, the J call TRBJ1-2; 8 bases fit TRBD1. V lost 5 bases, J lost 7 bases, and 10 bases stayed unmatched. CDR3 length: 14 amino acids. Germline V lookup: CDR1 SGHRS, CDR2 YFSETQ. As DNA, the CDR3 is TGCGCCAGCAGAGGGGAGCAGGGGGCGAGTGGCTACACCTTC. The encoded protein is CASRGEQGASGYTF.

V is TRBV9 and J is TRBJ2-3; D gene uncertain. This CDR3 is 14 amino acids long. The germline V gene encodes CDR1 SGDLS and CDR2 YYNGEE. The germline V and J ends were trimmed by 0 bases and 1 base, with 6 bases remaining between them. CDR3 residues: CASSVGVGTDTQYF. The CDR3 nucleotides are TGTGCCAGCAGCGTAGGCGTAGGCACAGATACGCAGTATTTT.

In this sample, this clone turned up once. CDR3 sequence reads: CASSFRGPSYEQYF. CDR3 bases: TGTGCCAGCAGCTTCCGAGGCCCCTCCTACGAGCAGTACTTC. This chain links TRBV6-5 with TRBJ2-7; no reliable D call. Trimming left V 6 bases short and J 0 bases short, with 12 bases between. Germline V gene lookup returns CDR1 MNHEY and CDR2 SVGAGI. This CDR3 region has 14 residues.

The rearrangement joins TRBV5-1 to TRBJ2-3; possible D gene TRBD1, 5 bases. There are 14 residues in the CDR3. Germline loops: CDR1 SGHRS, CDR2 YFSETQ. Deletions cut 0 bases from V and 4 bases from J, with 9 bases between. The CDR3 bases are TGCGCCAGCAGCTTGGTCCCAGGGCCAGATACGCAGTATTTT. Its protein is CASSLVPGPDTQYF.

The chain joins TRBV12-1 to TRBJ1-6; TRBD1 is taken as the D call from the table, unchecked against the DNA. TRBV12-1 represents a pseudogene. This CDR3 contains 17 residues. CDR3 sequence (DNA): TGTGCCAGCAGCTCTTGTCTCGGACGACAGGGATGGTCACCCCTCCACTTT. Protein product: CASSSCLGRQGWSPLHF.

The genes are TRBV2 and TRBJ1-1; D remains ambiguous. The CDR3 contains 10 residues. The germline V gene encodes CDR1 SNHLY and CDR2 FYNNEI. V gave up 4 bases and J gave up 11 bases, with 8 bases separating them. The CDR3 DNA reads as TGTGCCAGCAGTGTCGAGATGGCTTTCTTT. This translates into CASSVEMAFF.

V gene TRBV29-1 combines with J gene TRBJ1-1; D unresolved. Germline V gene sequence: CDR1 SQVTM, CDR2 ANQGSEA. This CDR3 has 13 amino acids. The ends were cut back, 1 base at V and 0 bases at J, with 6 bases in the middle. Here the CDR3 reads CSVEGRMNTEAFF. The CDR3 region has the DNA TGCAGCGTTGAAGGGCGGATGAACACTGAAGCTTTCTTT. The complete variable domain, with remaining parts taken from reference TRBV29-1 and TRBJ1-1, reads SAVISQKPSRDICQRGTSLTIQCQVDSQVTMMFWYRQQPGQSLTLIATANQGSEATYESGFVIDKFPISRPNLTFSTLTVSNMSPEDSSIYLCSVEGRMNTEAFFGQGTRLTVV.

This chain connects TRBV5-1 to TRBJ2-3, with 7 bases fitting TRBD2. The CDR3 covers 14 residues. CDR1 is SGHRS, CDR2 YFSETQ, per germline. J lost 6 bases, V lost 1 base, and 5 bases had no gene match. CDR3 residues: CASSLSRAGDTQYF. The CDR3 region has the DNA TGCGCCAGCAGCTTGTCGCGAGCGGGGGATACGCAGTATTTT.

The V call is TRBV30, the J call TRBJ1-1, with 10 bases lining up with TRBD1. The germline V gene encodes CDR1 GTSNPN and CDR2 SVGIG (reference sequence). The CDR3 consists of 14 residues. The junction had 5 bases not matched to a gene; V was cut back by 6 bases and J by 1 base. DNA for the CDR3: TGTGCCTGTTCCGGGACAGGGGCGAACACTGAAGCTTTCTTT. Translation: CACSGTGANTEAFF.

V and J are TRBV7-8 and TRBJ2-7; D perhaps matches TRBD2 (6 bases). The CDR3 consists of 15 residues. The V end lost 0 bases, the J end lost 5 bases, and 14 bases lay between the germline ends. Germline CDR1 reads SGHVS; CDR2 reads FQNEAQ. CDR3 sequence (DNA): TGTGCCAGCAGCTTAGCTTGGTCCGAGCGGGACGAGCAGTACTTC. This translates into CASSLAWSERDEQYF.

This clone showed up just once. The chain joins TRBV6-5 to TRBJ2-7, with 9 bases matching TRBD1. CDR3 length: 14 amino acids. CDR1 MNHEY and CDR2 SVGAGI come from the germline V gene. Trimming took 4 bases from V and 3 from J; bases not matched to a gene: 4. DNA for the CDR3: TGTGCCAGCAGTTTGACAGGGGGAATCTACGAGCAGTACTTC. Its translation: CASSLTGGIYEQYF.

The chain links TRBV7-3 to TRBJ2-1, with a possible D match to TRBD1 (5 bases). The CDR3 length is 14 residues. V dropped 5 bases and J dropped 6 bases, with 14 bases sitting between them. CDR1 is SGHTA, CDR2 FQGTGA, per germline. CDR3 residues: CASSLNQGPNEQFF. CDR3 DNA: TGTGCCAGCAGCCTGAACCAGGGCCCCAATGAGCAGTTCTTC.

The chain is built from TRBV11-2 and TRBJ2-3; D is unresolved. The V gene lost 1 base and the J gene lost 4 bases, with 12 bases spanning the gap. The CDR3 spans 15 residues. CDR1 and CDR2 (germline): SGHAT, FQNNGV. CDR3 DNA: TGTGCCAGCAGCTTAGCAAGGCGTGCGGCAGATACGCAGTATTTT. This gives the protein CASSLARRAADTQYF.

The chain couples TRBV4-1 to TRBJ1-4, with D perhaps TRBD1 (6 bases). V lost 2 bases to trimming and J lost 8 bases, with 21 bases between them. Germline values: CDR1 MGHRA, CDR2 YSYEKL. The CDR3 totals 17 residues. The CDR3 nucleotides read TGCGCCAGCAGCCAAATCCACCTGGACAGAAATTTAGAAAAACTGTTTTTT. It codes for CASSQIHLDRNLEKLFF.

The chain is built from TRBV5-6 and TRBJ2-5; 9 positions match TRBD1. CDR1 SGHDT and CDR2 YYEEEE come from the germline V gene. The CDR3 consists of 16 residues. Germline trimming cut 4 bases from V and 2 bases from J; bases unmatched to any gene: 9. The CDR3 nucleotides read TGTGCCAGCAGCCCCGGGACAGGGACGATGCAAGAGACCCAGTACTTC. It yields the protein CASSPGTGTMQETQYF. Full variable domain (rest looked up from reference TRBV5-6 and TRBJ2-5): DAGVTQSPTHLIKTRGQQVTLRCSPKSGHDTVSWYQQALGQGPQFIFQYYEEEERQRGNFPDRFSGHQFPNYSSELNVNALLLGDSALYLCASSPGTGTMQETQYFGPGTRLLVL.

To note about this clone: The same CDR3 can be traced to other DNA sequences in this sample. V usage is TRBV28 and J usage is TRBJ1-5; 7 bases align to TRBD1. V lost 5 bases to trimming and J lost 5 bases; unmatched junction nucleotides: 0. This CDR3 region has 12 residues. Germline CDR1 is MDHEN and CDR2 is SYDVKM. CDR3 DNA sequence: TGTGCCAGCAGTACAGGGGATCAGCCCCAGCATTTT. Translation: CASSTGDQPQHF.

The chain employs TRBV5-1 and TRBJ2-1, with 8 bases that match TRBD2. Germline V CDR1 and CDR2: SGHRS, YFSETQ. Germline trimming cut 2 bases from V and 4 bases from J; bases unmatched to any gene: 5. The CDR3 is 15 residues long. The CDR3 region has the DNA TGCGCCAGCAGCTTTATAGCGGGATCTTACAATGAGCAGTTCTTC. Its translation is CASSFIAGSYNEQFF.

This chain connects TRBV5-5 to TRBJ2-5; TRBD1 matches at 10 bases. V gave up 1 base and J gave up 3 bases; unmatched junction bases: 12. Germline CDR1 is SGHKS and CDR2 is YYEKEE (reference sequence). The CDR3 is 18 amino acids. CDR3 sequence: CASSLNRDRGPIEETQYF. CDR3 in DNA: TGTGCCAGCAGCTTGAACCGGGACAGGGGCCCCATAGAAGAGACCCAGTACTTC.

This clone was detected only once. This chain uses TRBV5-6 with TRBJ2-5; TRBD2 matches at 8 bases. Germline V lookup: CDR1 SGHDT, CDR2 YYEEEE. This CDR3 has 15 residues. The trim removed 4 bases at V and 4 bases at J, leaving 9 bases unmatched. The CDR3 DNA reads as TGTGCCAGCAGCCCCGGGTGGGCGGGAGGAGAGACCCAGTACTTC. Protein product: CASSPGWAGGETQYF.

The J gene is TRBJ2-4, the V gene TRBV30; 8 positions agree with TRBD1. Trimming took 2 bases from V and 1 from J; bases not matched to a gene: 1. The CDR3 is 14 residues long. Germline V gene lookup returns CDR1 GTSNPN and CDR2 SVGIG (reference sequence). The chain's CDR3 is CAWSQGAAKNIQYF. Here the CDR3 DNA reads TGTGCCTGGAGTCAGGGGGCCGCCAAAAACATTCAGTACTTC. The full variable domain, completed using reference TRBV30 and TRBJ2-4, is SQTIHQWPATLVQPVGSPLSLECTVEGTSNPNLYWYRQAAGRGLQLLFYSVGIGQISSEVPQNLSASRPQDRQFILSSKKLLLSDSGFYLCAWSQGAAKNIQYFGAGTRLSVL.

The gene calls are TRBV5-1 and TRBJ2-7; 7 positions match TRBD1. CDR1 and CDR2 (germline): SGHRS, YFSETQ. With V trimmed by 4 bases and J by 1 base, 5 bases remained unmatched. The CDR3 consists of 14 residues. CDR3 sequence: CASSTGTVSYEQYF. DNA for the CDR3: TGCGCCAGCAGCACCGGGACAGTATCCTACGAGCAGTACTTC.

The gene calls are TRBV7-9 and TRBJ2-1; the match to TRBD2 covers 9 bases. Germline V gives CDR1 SEHNR, CDR2 FQNEAQ (reference sequence). With 5 bases clipped from V and 7 bases from J, the junction kept 21 bases outside the gene matches. CDR3 length: 19 amino acids. The CDR3, as DNA: TGTGCCAGCAGCGGAGGGGCTGGACTAGCGTTTCAATCCTTGAATGAGCAGTTCTTC. As protein: CASSGGAGLAFQSLNEQFF. Supplemented by reference TRBV7-9 and TRBJ2-1, the full variable domain reads DTGVSQNPRHKITKRGQNVTFRCDPISEHNRLYWYRQTLGQGPEFLTYFQNEAQLEKSRLLSDRFSAERPKGSFSTLEIQRTEQGDSAMYLCASSGGAGLAFQSLNEQFFGPGTRLTVL.

The chain has TRBV25-1 and TRBJ1-1; a weak D match, TRBD1 (5 bases). Germline V gene sequence: CDR1 MGHDK, CDR2 SYGVNS. V lost 3 bases to trimming and J lost 4 bases, with 6 bases between them. The CDR3 runs to 12 residues. CDR3: CASSEGGTEAFF. DNA of the CDR3: TGTGCCAGCAGTGAGGGGGGCACTGAAGCTTTCTTT.

The J gene is TRBJ2-4, the V gene TRBV27; D perhaps matches TRBD1 (5 bases). CDR1 and CDR2 from the germline V gene are MNHEY and SMNVEV (reference sequence). The CDR3 runs 15 residues. With 6 bases removed from V and 14 bases from J, the gap between germline ends came to 26 bases. The CDR3 sequence: CASSSGRRGPTDEYF. DNA of the CDR3: TGTGCCAGCAGCTCCGGGCGGCGTGGTCCGACAGACGAGTACTTC.

V is TRBV9 and J is TRBJ2-3; no reliable D call. The CDR3 totals 13 residues. Germline lookup yields CDR1 SGDLS and CDR2 YYNGEE. V dropped 0 bases and J dropped 6 bases, with 8 bases sitting between them. DNA of the CDR3: TGTGCCAGCAGCGTAGAGGCGGCGGATACGCAGTATTTT. Protein sequence: CASSVEAADTQYF.

J is TRBJ2-5 and V is TRBV30; maybe TRBD1 (6 bases). This CDR3 is built from 14 residues. CDR1 is GTSNPN, CDR2 SVGIG, per germline (reference sequence). V was clipped by 2 bases and J by 3 bases, with 13 bases between them. The CDR3 spells CAWSIYKGEETQYF. The CDR3 region has the DNA TGTGCCTGGAGTATCTATAAGGGGGAAGAGACCCAGTACTTC.

The chain links TRBV6-5 to TRBJ1-4, with 7 bases matching TRBD1. CDR3 length equals 15 residues. Germline CDR1 and CDR2: MNHEY and SVGAGI. The trim removed 8 bases at V and 5 bases at J, leaving 11 bases unmatched. The DNA for the CDR3 is TGTGCCAGCTCACTTAACCGGGACAGCAATGAAAAACTGTTTTTT. Amino acid sequence: CASSLNRDSNEKLFF.

In this sample, this clone turned up once. The V and J genes are TRBV29-1 and TRBJ2-5; tentative D call: TRBD2 (7 bases). The germline V and J ends were trimmed by 8 bases and 5 bases, with 15 bases remaining between them. The V gene's germline CDR1 is SQVTM and CDR2 ANQGSEA. The CDR3 spans 12 residues. This chain's CDR3 is CSCGRGKETQYF. In nucleotides, the CDR3 is TGCAGCTGTGGGAGGGGGAAGGAGACCCAGTACTTC.

This chain links TRBV5-1 with TRBJ1-4; 9 nucleotides agree with TRBD1. The CDR3 runs to 14 residues. V lost 3 bases to trimming and J lost 7 bases; unmatched junction nucleotides: 4. CDR1 SGHRS and CDR2 YFSETQ come from the germline V gene. The CDR3 loop reads CASSWTGAGEKLFF. CDR3 DNA sequence: TGCGCCAGCAGCTGGACAGGGGCGGGTGAAAAACTGTTTTTT.

V is TRBV6-5 and J is TRBJ2-7; no reliable D call. Between the trimmed V and J ends, which lost 0 bases and 6 bases, there was a span of 9 bases. The CDR3 length is 13 residues. CDR1 is MNHEY, CDR2 SVGAGI, per germline. CDR3 sequence reads: CASSYSMASEQYF. Written as DNA, the CDR3 is TGTGCCAGCAGTTACTCGATGGCCAGCGAGCAGTACTTC.

CDR3 DNA: TGTGCCAGCAGCTGGATAACAGCTACCTACGAGCAGTACTTC. Its protein product is CASSWITATYEQYF. The gene calls are TRBV5-5 and TRBJ2-7; no clear D gene. Looked up from germline, CDR1 is SGHKS and CDR2 is YYEKEE (reference sequence). The V gene lost 3 bases and the J gene lost 2 bases, with 12 bases spanning the gap. The CDR3 runs 14 residues.